This T cell receptor (beta chain) was captured by sequencing in a study of T cells of healthy individuals (dated by TCRdb to the late 2010s). Including cysteine and phenylalanine, the CDR3 has 14 amino acids. Only the CDR3 DNA is retained, 42 bases long and in frame from the first base. CDR1 and CDR2, per the germline V gene (reference sequence), are MNHEY and SMNVEV. V sheds 6 bases and J sheds 3 bases, leaving 14 bases between their ends. The library was obtained by 5' RACE. The reads were generated on an Illumina MiSeq. TCRdb cleaned the public reads at Q25 with fastp, built clones with MiXCR and kept in-frame beta chains. Here each entry gathers all rows of one CDR3 protein and keeps the most common genes and DNA. Across this sample there are some 100,000 distinct CDR3 sequences, with roughly a sixth seen only once. 6.2% of the sample lies in the top ten. Concerning this clonotype itself: This receptor's antigen is unknown. Base quality data are lacking; no much larger clone is found one base away.

The TCR sequence derives from a human donor in good health. The rearranged segments are TRBV27 and TRBJ1-1, with no reliable assignment of the D segment. The DNA sequence is TGTGCCAGCAGCCCCCGGGGAGGCTACACTGAAGCTTTCTTT. This sequence encodes CASSPRGGYTEAFF.